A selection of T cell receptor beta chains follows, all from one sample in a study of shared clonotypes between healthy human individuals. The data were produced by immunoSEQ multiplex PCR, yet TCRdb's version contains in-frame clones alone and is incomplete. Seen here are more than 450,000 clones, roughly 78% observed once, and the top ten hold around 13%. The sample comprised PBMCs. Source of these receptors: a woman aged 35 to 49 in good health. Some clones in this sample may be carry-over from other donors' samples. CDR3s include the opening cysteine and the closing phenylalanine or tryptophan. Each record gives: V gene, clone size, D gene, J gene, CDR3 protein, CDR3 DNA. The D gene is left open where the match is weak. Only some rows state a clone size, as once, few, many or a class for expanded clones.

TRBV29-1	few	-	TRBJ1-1	CSVQLQGGRTEAFF	TGCAGCGTTCAACTTCAAGGGGGTCGCACTGAAGCTTTCTTT
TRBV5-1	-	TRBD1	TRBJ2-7	CASSFGTDHEQYF	TGCGCCAGCAGCTTTGGGACAGACCACGAGCAGTACTTC
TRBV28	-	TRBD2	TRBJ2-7	CASSLSGSSYEQYF	TGTGCCAGCAGTTTAAGCGGGAGCTCCTACGAGCAGTACTTC
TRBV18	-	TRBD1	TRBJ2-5	CASSPEGGWETQYF	TGTGCCAGCTCACCAGAAGGGGGCTGGGAGACCCAGTACTTC
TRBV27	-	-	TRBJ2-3	CASRGIGLAGDTQYF	TGTGCCAGCAGGGGAATCGGGCTAGCCGGGGATACGCAGTATTTT
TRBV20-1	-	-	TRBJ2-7	CSASLGDEQYF	TGCAGTGCTAGTCTGGGGGACGAGCAGTACTTC
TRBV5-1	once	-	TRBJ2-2	CASSAQGPDTGELFF	TGCGCCAGCAGTGCCCAGGGGCCAGACACCGGGGAGCTGTTTTTT
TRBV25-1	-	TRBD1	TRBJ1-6	CASSQRDRGNSPLHF	TGTGCCAGCAGTCAAAGGGACAGGGGAAATTCACCCCTCCACTTT
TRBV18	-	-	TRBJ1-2	CASSPRSGQFDFYGYTF	TGTGCCAGCTCACCCCGCTCCGGACAGTTTGATTTCTATGGCTACACCTTC
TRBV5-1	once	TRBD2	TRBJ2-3	CASSAGTSGSFRDTQYF	TGCGCCAGCAGCGCGGGGACTAGCGGGAGTTTTCGAGATACGCAGTATTTT
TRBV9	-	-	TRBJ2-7	CASSPGGSYEQYF	TGTGCCAGCAGCCCTGGGGGGAGCTACGAGCAGTACTTC
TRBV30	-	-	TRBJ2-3	CAWGQRLDTQYF	TGTGCCTGGGGGCAGCGGTTAGATACGCAGTATTTT
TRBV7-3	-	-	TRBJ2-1	CASSLGSYNEQFF	TGTGCCAGCAGCCTAGGGAGCTACAATGAGCAGTTCTTC
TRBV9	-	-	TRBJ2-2	CASSARGREPTGELFF	TGTGCCAGCAGCGCTAGAGGACGGGAACCTACCGGGGAGCTGTTTTTT
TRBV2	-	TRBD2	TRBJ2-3	CASRRLAGSTDTQYF	TGTGCCAGCAGGAGACTAGCGGGTAGCACAGATACGCAGTATTTT
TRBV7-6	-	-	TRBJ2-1	CASSLVQFSYNEQFF	TGTGCCAGCAGCTTAGTTCAGTTCTCCTACAATGAGCAGTTCTTC
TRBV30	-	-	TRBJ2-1	CAWRDRRSYNEQFF	TGTGCCTGGAGGGACAGAAGATCCTACAATGAGCAGTTCTTC
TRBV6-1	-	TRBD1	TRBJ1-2	CASSEPGTGYGYTF	TGTGCCAGCAGTGAACCGGGGACAGGCTATGGCTACACCTTC
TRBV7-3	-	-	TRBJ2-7	CASSLSGDSYEQYF	TGTGCCAGCAGCTTAAGCGGGGACTCCTACGAGCAGTACTTC
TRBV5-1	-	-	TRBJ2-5	CASSLRQGGETQYF	TGCGCCAGCAGCTTGCGTCAGGGAGGAGAGACCCAGTACTTC
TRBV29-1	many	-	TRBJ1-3	CSVAGTGSGNTIYF	TGCAGCGTTGCCGGGACCGGCTCTGGAAACACCATATATTTT
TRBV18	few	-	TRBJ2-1	CASSPDSREQFF	TGTGCCAGCTCGCCTGACAGTCGTGAGCAGTTCTTC
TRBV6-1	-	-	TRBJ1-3	CASSEAGGYSGNTIYF	TGTGCCAGCAGTGAGGCCGGGGGTTACTCTGGAAACACCATATATTTT
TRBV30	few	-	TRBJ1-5	CAWSGTGNQPQHF	TGTGCCTGGAGTGGGACGGGGAATCAGCCCCAGCATTTT
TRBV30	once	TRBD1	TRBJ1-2	CAWSSTGGGYTF	TGTGCCTGGAGTTCGACAGGGGGGGGCTACACCTTC
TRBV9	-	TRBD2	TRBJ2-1	CASSPRLAGNEQFF	TGTGCCAGCAGCCCAAGACTAGCGGGAAATGAGCAGTTCTTC
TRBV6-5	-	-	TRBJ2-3	CASSYAGDDTQYF	TGTGCCAGCAGTTACGCGGGTGACGATACGCAGTATTTT
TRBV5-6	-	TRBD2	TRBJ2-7	CASSSTSGSYEQYF	TGTGCCAGCAGCTCCACTAGCGGGAGCTACGAGCAGTACTTC
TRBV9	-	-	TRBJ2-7	CASSPSIGPSYEQYF	TGTGCCAGCAGCCCATCAATTGGGCCTTCCTACGAGCAGTACTTC
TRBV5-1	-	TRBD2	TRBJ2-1	CASSLRPGLAGDNEQFF	TGCGCCAGCAGCTTGAGACCGGGACTAGCGGGAGATAATGAGCAGTTCTTC
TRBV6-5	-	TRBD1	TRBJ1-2	CASSPQGQGNYGYTF	TGTGCCAGCAGCCCCCAGGGACAGGGGAACTATGGCTACACCTTC
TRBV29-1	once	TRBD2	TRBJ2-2	CSVQRDYDTGELFF	TGCAGCGTCCAAAGGGACTATGACACCGGGGAGCTGTTTTTT
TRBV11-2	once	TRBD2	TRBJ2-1	CASSFPGTTGPGEQFF	TGTGCCAGCAGCTTCCCCGGGACTACCGGTCCGGGTGAGCAGTTCTTC
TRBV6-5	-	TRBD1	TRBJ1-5	CASSYSGQGDQPQHF	TGTGCCAGCAGTTACTCGGGACAGGGCGATCAGCCCCAGCATTTT
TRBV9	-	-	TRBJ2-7	CASSVGSGAGTYEQYF	TGTGCCAGCAGCGTAGGGTCGGGCGCTGGAACCTACGAGCAGTACTTC
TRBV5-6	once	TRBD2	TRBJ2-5	CASARAGGPETQYF	TGTGCCAGCGCCAGAGCGGGAGGCCCTGAGACCCAGTACTTC
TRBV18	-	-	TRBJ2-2	CASSPPSTQGNTGELFF	TGTGCCAGCTCACCACCGAGTACACAGGGGAACACCGGGGAGCTGTTTTTT
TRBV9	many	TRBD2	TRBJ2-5	CASSLTSGPSETQYF	TGTGCCAGCAGCCTCACTAGCGGACCGAGCGAGACCCAGTACTTC
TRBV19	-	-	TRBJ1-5	CASSQNPWGQGMGQPQHF	TGTGCCAGTAGTCAGAACCCCTGGGGCCAGGGCATGGGGCAGCCCCAGCATTTT
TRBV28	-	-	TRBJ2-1	CASSFPDEQFF	TGTGCCAGCAGTTTCCCCGATGAGCAGTTCTTC
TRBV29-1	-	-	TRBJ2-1	CSVVTQRGDNEQFF	TGCAGCGTTGTAACGCAGAGAGGAGACAATGAGCAGTTCTTC
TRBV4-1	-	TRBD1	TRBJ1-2	CASSLLTGTNYGYTF	TGCGCCAGCAGCCTTCTGACAGGGACCAACTATGGCTACACCTTC
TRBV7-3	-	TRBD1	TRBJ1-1	CASSDGTGTEAFF	TGTGCCAGCAGCGACGGGACAGGGACTGAAGCTTTCTTT
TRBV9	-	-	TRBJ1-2	CASSEQENYGYTF	TGTGCCAGCAGCGAACAGGAGAACTATGGCTACACCTTC
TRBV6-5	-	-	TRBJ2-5	CASRRMGQETQYF	TGTGCCAGCAGAAGGATGGGTCAAGAGACCCAGTACTTC
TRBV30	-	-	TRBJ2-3	CAARRQNFDTQYF	TGTGCCGCCCGGAGACAGAACTTTGATACGCAGTATTTT
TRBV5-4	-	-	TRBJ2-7	CASSLWDEQYF	TGTGCCAGCAGCTTGTGGGATGAGCAGTACTTC
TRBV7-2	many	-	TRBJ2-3	CASSPTTSTDTQYF	TGTGCCAGCAGCCCGACGACTAGCACAGATACGCAGTATTTT
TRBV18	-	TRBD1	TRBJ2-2	CASSPRTGGNTGELFF	TGTGCCAGCTCACCTAGGACAGGGGGCAACACCGGGGAGCTGTTTTTT
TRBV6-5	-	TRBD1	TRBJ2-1	CASSFGQGRVGNEQFF	TGTGCCAGCAGTTTCGGACAGGGTAGAGTGGGGAATGAGCAGTTCTTC
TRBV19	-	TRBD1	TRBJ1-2	CATSTGQGVRGYTF	TGTGCCACCTCGACGGGACAGGGAGTTCGTGGCTACACCTTC
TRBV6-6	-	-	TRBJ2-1	CASSIADPYNEQFF	TGTGCCAGCAGCATAGCGGACCCCTACAATGAGCAGTTCTTC
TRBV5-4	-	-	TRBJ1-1	CASSLAGGDEAFF	TGTGCCAGCAGCTTGGCCGGGGGGGATGAAGCTTTCTTT
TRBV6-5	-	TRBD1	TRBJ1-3	CASRPTGAGNTIYF	TGTGCCAGCAGACCTACAGGGGCGGGAAACACCATATATTTT
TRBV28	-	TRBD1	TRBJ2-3	CASSPTDRDADTQYF	TGTGCCAGCAGTCCCACCGACAGGGATGCAGATACGCAGTATTTT
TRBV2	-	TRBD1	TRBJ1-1	CASSGTGGWNTEAFF	TGTGCCAGCAGTGGTACAGGGGGCTGGAACACTGAAGCTTTCTTT
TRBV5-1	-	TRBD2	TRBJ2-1	CASSRLAGLDEQFF	TGCGCCAGCTCCAGACTAGCCGGGTTGGATGAGCAGTTCTTC
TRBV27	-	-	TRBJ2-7	CASSLLRDHSYEQYF	TGTGCCAGCAGTTTACTGCGGGACCACTCCTACGAGCAGTACTTC
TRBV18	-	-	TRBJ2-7	CASSPGDFGEQYF	TGTGCCAGCTCACCAGGAGACTTCGGCGAGCAGTACTTC
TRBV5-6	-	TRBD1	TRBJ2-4	CASSLTGQADIQYF	TGTGCCAGCAGCTTGACGGGACAGGCCGACATTCAGTACTTC